The text below deals with one T cell receptor (beta chain). What it binds is unknown. The entirety of the isolated RNA underwent reverse transcription, so expressed TCRB transcripts were sequenced. This table comes from immunoSEQ multiplex PCR, and its TCRdb copy is limited to in-frame clones, with some not included. The sample has roughly 400,000 clones, around 16% seen once; the top ten hold about 0.02%. This specimen comes from a study of beta chain features in type 1 diabetes. The CDR3 spans 15 residues. Per the germline V gene, CDR1 is ENHRY and CDR2 is SYGVKD. Trimming cost V 6 bases and J 2 bases; bases outside gene matches: 5. Study findings and constraints: Sequencing used cDNA, and cells with high TCR expression could therefore be over-represented. The similarity of naive, central memory and Treg TCRB repertoires appeared greater among patients than among healthy donors. Shorter TCRB CDR3s, moderately but significantly so, were found in Type 1 diabetes patients in all four CD4+ subsets. With patients and controls alike, PCR might favor shorter templates to an equal degree.

The sequence was obtained from a woman aged 18-29 years in good health. This chain links TRBV10-3 with TRBJ2-2; 8 nucleotides agree with TRBD1. Material for sequencing was naive CD4+ T cells from blood. CDR3 region: CAIRGQAGNTGELFF. In DNA form, the CDR3 reads TGTGCCATCAGGGGACAGGCGGGAAACACCGGGGAGCTGTTTTTT.